The following is a T cell receptor beta chain sequence with its context. Its matching antigen is unknown. Between the trimmed V and J ends, which lost 2 bases and 6 bases, there was a span of 13 bases. The CDR3 has 15 residues. The V gene's germline CDR1 is SGHTA and CDR2 FQGNSA. This entry is derived from a study of post-analysis software for immune sequencing data. Study observations and caveats: The F measure placed samples prepared in the same batch into strongly shared clusters. Compared against controls, patients with multiple sclerosis displayed significantly lower normalized Chao1 diversity. Patients carried several TRBV segments more frequently than controls did, and TRBV5-6, TRBV5-1 and TRBV20-1 were among them.

Researchers reported that TCR beta cDNA libraries carried unique molecular identifiers. A few hundred thousand cDNA molecules were obtained from about 1 to 10 million T cells. TCRdb ran MiXCR on the PCR reads and lists one entry per CDR3 protein. The top ten hold roughly 4.4% of the sample, which has 650,000 to 850,000 distinct CDR3 sequences, roughly 46% seen once. J is TRBJ2-2 and V is TRBV7-2; possibly TRBD1 or TRBD2 for D (5 bases each). The sample comprised blood. The receptor's source is a girl between 5 and 17 years old with multiple sclerosis. CDR3 bases: TGTGCCAGCAGCTTACCGGGACGGGGATCCGGGGAGCTGTTTTTT. Translation: CASSLPGRGSGELFF.